This entry features one T cell receptor (beta chain) sequence. The antigen is not known. The protocol was immunoSEQ multiplex PCR, while the TCRdb copy is restricted to in-frame clones and leaves out a portion. The sample records fewer than 35,000 clones, about 81% being singletons. The sample originates from a study of T cells in localized non-small cell lung cancer. Study-wide points: The highest T cell clonality was in uninvolved adjacent lung, above tumor. Those with higher blood T cell density had longer overall survival. Detection in adjacent lung was observed for a median around 50 of the top 100 tumor clones.

The TCR was taken from a male donor older than 55 with stage II squamous cell lung carcinoma. The sequenced sample was peripheral blood, obtained before any cancer treatment.

Here the CDR3 reads CASSGASGTSTDTQYF. CDR3 nucleotide sequence: TGCGCCAGCAGCGGGGCTAGCGGGACGAGCACAGATACGCAGTATTTT. The chain couples TRBV4-1 to TRBJ2-3, with 9 bases identical to TRBD2. The CDR3 is made up of 16 amino acids. After removal of 5 bases from V and 0 bases from J, the junction contained 6 bases not matched to a gene. The V gene's germline CDR1 is MGHRA and CDR2 YSYEKL.